This TCR beta chain was sequenced during a study of shared clonotypes between healthy human individuals (dated by TCRdb to between 2020 and 2021). At the level of the whole study: A couple of women and a few men aged 18 to 49 years were included in the cohort. For each donor, three plates each were used for CD4 naive and CD4 memory, two plates were used for CD8 naive, and one plate was used for CD8 memory. To estimate repertoire size and how much clonotypes are shared between individuals, the study performed deep sequencing of blood TCR repertoires from about five healthy adults. To increase sequencing depth and limit assay-specific biases, different laboratories used diverse techniques to prepare libraries and sequence TCR repertoires. Between about 0.94 and 10 billion PBMCs per donor were obtained by leukapheresis. What the research found in general, with its limitations: Because the study included a small number of donors, the genetic and exposure-history diversity represented was limited. Naive subsets generally had larger estimated clonotype richness than memory subsets did. Sharing across several donors was observed for approximately 5% of naive CD4, over 3% of naive CD8, over 2% of memory CD4, and 0.4% of memory CD8 clonotypes. Clonotypes shared by all four sorted-subset donors showed higher generation probabilities than non-shared clonotypes. Incomplete sequencing was indicated by rarefaction of sorted-subset datasets, despite the large sequencing depth. Based on pairwise subsampling, the degree of clonotype sharing among donors was expected to be affected by sequencing depth. Sampling was limited to blood, and TCR repertoires in tissue likely differ from TCR repertoires in blood.

Comments on this clone: The antigen this receptor binds is unknown. No much larger clonotype is one base removed from it; base qualities were not supplied.

The donors were healthy, HIV-negative adults who had no recently reported acute infections or vaccinations. Every donor was a Caucasian adult living in Nashville, Tennessee, USA. CD4+ T cells were enriched by magnetic negative selection; naive cells were then positively selected on CD45RA, and the negative fraction formed the memory subset. Blood was obtained by leukapheresis, after which PBMCs were separated by Ficoll-Histopaque density gradient centrifugation and cryopreserved in liquid nitrogen vapor phase. Analytical flow cytometry was used to check the purity and quantity of each magnetically sorted T cell population. Genomic DNA was isolated from each sorted fraction and quantified by UV absorbance on a Nanodrop 2000c. The V and J ends are trimmed by 3 bases and 0 bases, leaving 15 bases between them. According to the germline V gene (reference sequence), CDR1 reads MNHEY and CDR2 reads SMNVEV. Measured from the cysteine to the phenylalanine, the CDR3 is 16 residues long. Kept here is only the CDR3 DNA, which spans 48 bases and is read in frame from base 1.

TCR CDR3 regions were amplified from genomic DNA by multiplex PCR using the deep immunoSEQ assay. Extracted genomic DNA from each cell subset was spread evenly across all wells of several immunoSEQ 96-well plates, with each plate serving as a replicate. Each replicate PCR for sorted subsets received about 180 ng genomic DNA, equal to roughly 30,000 T cell genomes. Purified libraries were measured with a Qubit 3.0 fluorometer, size-checked on a Bioanalyzer 2100, and measured again with the KAPA Library Quantification kit. Each immunoSEQ 96-well plate was sequenced on its own single-read 150-cycle Illumina NextSeq 550 flow cell. Under the source paper's analysis protocol: Because the immunoSEQ output included only junctional sequences and no quality scores, the filtering could not be the same as the filtering used for full-length reads. To assign V/J genes and CDR3, sequences were annotated against IMGT germline references using PyIR, a Python wrapper for IgBLAST v1.9. Reads were removed for weak V/J assignments (E-value above 1e-6), missing CDR3, stop codons, out-of-frame junctions, or ambiguous translated residues. A V3J clonotype was defined by an identical inferred V gene, J gene, and CDR3 amino acid sequence. Percentage overlap between repertoires was computed as shared unique clonotypes divided by the size of the smaller repertoire. Richness of each repertoire was evaluated using RTK rarefaction, the Chao1 estimator, and Recon v2.1 estimates of unobserved clonotypes. Generation probabilities for all TCRbeta clonotypes obtained by the gDNA method from a handful of donors were computed using OLGA. Sourced from immuneACCESS, this table was stored by TCRdb with only in-frame sequences that have V and J called. A share of the clones is absent; for the studies checked, an unresolved V gene accounts for under half, and the remainder has no known explanation. That table gives V, J and clone size, and the DNA gave D and trimming. Counted in this sample were around 2.5 million clones; roughly 93% of them appeared once. The top ten constitute approximately 0.36% of the sample.

The origin of this receptor is a man aged 18 to 30 in good health. Some clones in this sample may be carry-over from other donors' samples. The sequenced sample was naive CD4+ T cells from PBMCs. What the cell subset or site label conveys for this sample: CD45RA+ positively selected. The chain is encoded by TRBV27 joined to TRBJ2-7; the best D guess is TRBD1, with 5 bases matching. The sequence in DNA is TGTGCCAGCAGTTTCCAGGTGCAGGGATACTCCTACGAGCAGTACTTC. Its translation reads: CASSFQVQGYSYEQYF.